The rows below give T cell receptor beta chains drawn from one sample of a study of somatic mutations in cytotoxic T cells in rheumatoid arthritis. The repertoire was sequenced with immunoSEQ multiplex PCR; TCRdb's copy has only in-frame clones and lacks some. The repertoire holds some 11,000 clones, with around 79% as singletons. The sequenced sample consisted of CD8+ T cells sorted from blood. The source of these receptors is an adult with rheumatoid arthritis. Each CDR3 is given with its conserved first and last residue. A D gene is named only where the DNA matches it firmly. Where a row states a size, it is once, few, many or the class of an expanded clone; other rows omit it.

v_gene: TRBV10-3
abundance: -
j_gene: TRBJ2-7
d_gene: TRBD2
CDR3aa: CAISDPTQRETHEQYF
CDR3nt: TGTGCCATCAGTGACCCCACCCAGCGGGAGACCCACGAGCAGTACTTC

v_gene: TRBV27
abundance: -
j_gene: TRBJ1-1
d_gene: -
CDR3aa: CASSGNTEAFF
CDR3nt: TGTGCCAGCAGTGGGAACACTGAAGCTTTCTTT

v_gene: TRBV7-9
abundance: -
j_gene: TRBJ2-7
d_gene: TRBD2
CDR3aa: CASSLWGGGSSEQYF
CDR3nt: TGTGCCAGCAGCTTATGGGGAGGCGGGAGCTCCGAGCAGTACTTC

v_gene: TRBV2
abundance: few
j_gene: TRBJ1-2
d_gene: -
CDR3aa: CASGGGPRNYGYTF
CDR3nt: TGTGCCAGCGGGGGGGGCCCTAGAAACTATGGCTACACCTTC

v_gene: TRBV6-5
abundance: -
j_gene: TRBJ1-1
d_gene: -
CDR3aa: CASSTDTNTEAFF
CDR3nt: TGTGCCAGCAGTACGGACACGAACACTGAAGCTTTCTTT

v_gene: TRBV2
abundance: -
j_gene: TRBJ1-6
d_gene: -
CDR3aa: CASSDGSSYNSPLHF
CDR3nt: TGTGCCAGCAGTGACGGGAGCTCCTATAATTCACCCCTCCACTTT

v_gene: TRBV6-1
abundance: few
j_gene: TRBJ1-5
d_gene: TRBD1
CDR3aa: CASSVGTDHQPQHF
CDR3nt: TGTGCCAGCAGTGTAGGGACAGATCATCAGCCCCAGCATTTT

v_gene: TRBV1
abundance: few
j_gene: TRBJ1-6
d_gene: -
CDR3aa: CTSSQEHRVSYNSPLHF
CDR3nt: TGCACCAGCAGCCAGGAACATCGGGTATCATATAATTCACCCCTCCACTTT

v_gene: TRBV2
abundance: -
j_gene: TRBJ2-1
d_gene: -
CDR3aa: CATNQEGPINEQFF
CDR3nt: TGTGCCACCAATCAGGAGGGCCCGATCAATGAGCAGTTCTTC

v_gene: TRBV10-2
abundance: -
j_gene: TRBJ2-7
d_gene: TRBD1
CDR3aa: CASGTRDRLEQYF
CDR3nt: TGCGCCAGCGGAACCCGGGACAGGCTTGAGCAGTACTTC

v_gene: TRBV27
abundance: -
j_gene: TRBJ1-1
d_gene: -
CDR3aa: CASSPTILRGRQTEAFF
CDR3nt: TGTGCCAGCAGTCCCACCATCCTCCGGGGGCGCCAGACTGAAGCTTTCTTT

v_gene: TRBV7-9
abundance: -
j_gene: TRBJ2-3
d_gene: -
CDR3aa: CASNMTIWGTDTQYF
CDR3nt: TGTGCCAGCAACATGACTATTTGGGGTACAGATACGCAGTATTTT

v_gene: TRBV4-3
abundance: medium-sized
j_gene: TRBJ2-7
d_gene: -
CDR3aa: CASSQDITSGLYEQYF
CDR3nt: TGCGCCAGCAGCCAAGATATTACGTCGGGCCTGTACGAGCAGTACTTC

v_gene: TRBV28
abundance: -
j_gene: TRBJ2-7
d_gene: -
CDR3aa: CASSRTRQLSSYEQYF
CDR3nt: TGTGCCAGCAGTCGAACGAGACAGTTGAGCTCCTACGAGCAGTACTTC

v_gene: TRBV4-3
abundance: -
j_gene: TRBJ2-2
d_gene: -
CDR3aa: CASSQDFKGELFF
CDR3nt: TGCGCCAGCAGCCAAGATTTTAAGGGGGAGCTGTTTTTT

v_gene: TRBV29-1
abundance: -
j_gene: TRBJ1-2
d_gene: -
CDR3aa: CSVETGDGYTF
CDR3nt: TGCAGCGTTGAGACGGGGGACGGCTACACCTTC

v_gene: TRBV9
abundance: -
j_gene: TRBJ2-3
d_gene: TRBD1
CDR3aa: CASSVEPDRADTQYF
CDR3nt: TGTGCCAGCAGCGTAGAGCCGGACAGGGCAGATACGCAGTATTTT

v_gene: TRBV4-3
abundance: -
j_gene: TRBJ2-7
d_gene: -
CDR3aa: CASSQEEGYEQYF
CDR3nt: TGCGCCAGCAGCCAAGAGGAGGGGTACGAGCAGTACTTC

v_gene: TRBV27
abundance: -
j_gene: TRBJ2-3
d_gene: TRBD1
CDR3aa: CASSLWTGGTDTQYF
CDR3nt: TGTGCCAGCAGTTTATGGACAGGGGGCACAGATACGCAGTATTTT

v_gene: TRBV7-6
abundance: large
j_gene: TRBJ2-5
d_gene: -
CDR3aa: CASSPVRSWEETQYF
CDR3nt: TGTGCCAGCAGCCCCGTAAGGAGTTGGGAAGAGACCCAGTACTTC

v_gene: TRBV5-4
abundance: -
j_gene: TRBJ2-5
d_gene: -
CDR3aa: CASSPRREETQYF
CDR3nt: TGTGCCAGCAGCCCCCGCAGGGAAGAGACCCAGTACTTC

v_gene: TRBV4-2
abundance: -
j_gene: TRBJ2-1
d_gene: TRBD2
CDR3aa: CASSIRLAGNENEQFF
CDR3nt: TGTGCCAGCAGCATTCGACTAGCGGGTAATGAGAATGAGCAGTTCTTC

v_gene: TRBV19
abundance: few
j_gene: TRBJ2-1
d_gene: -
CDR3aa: CASSIAFNNEQFF
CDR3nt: TGTGCCAGTAGTATAGCGTTCAACAATGAGCAGTTCTTC

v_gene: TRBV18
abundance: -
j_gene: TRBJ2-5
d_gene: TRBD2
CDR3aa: CASSPPRASGEETQYF
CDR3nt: TGTGCCAGCTCACCACCCAGGGCTAGCGGGGAAGAGACCCAGTACTTC

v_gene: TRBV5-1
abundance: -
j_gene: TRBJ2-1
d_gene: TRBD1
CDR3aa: CASSFGTGGINEQFF
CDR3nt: TGCGCCAGCAGCTTCGGGACAGGGGGCATCAATGAGCAGTTCTTC

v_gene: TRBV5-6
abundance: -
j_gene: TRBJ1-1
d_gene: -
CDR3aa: CASSLGLNTEAFF
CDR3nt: TGTGCCAGCAGCTTGGGGCTGAACACTGAAGCTTTCTTT

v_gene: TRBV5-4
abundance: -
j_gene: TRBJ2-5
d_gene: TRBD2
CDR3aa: CASSPPGLATKETQYF
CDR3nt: TGTGCCAGCAGCCCCCCAGGACTAGCCACAAAAGAGACCCAGTACTTC

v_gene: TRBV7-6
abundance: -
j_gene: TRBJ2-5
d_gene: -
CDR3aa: CASSLKGVETQYF
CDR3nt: TGTGCCAGCAGCTTAAAGGGAGTCGAGACCCAGTACTTC

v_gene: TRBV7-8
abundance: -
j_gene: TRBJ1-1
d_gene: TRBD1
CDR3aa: CASKKGAPHGGTEAFF
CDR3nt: TGTGCCAGCAAAAAGGGGGCCCCCCATGGCGGCACTGAAGCTTTCTTT

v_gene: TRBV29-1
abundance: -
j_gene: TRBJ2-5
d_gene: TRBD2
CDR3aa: CSVPYEREGRWEQYF
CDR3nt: TGCAGCGTTCCCTACGAGCGGGAGGGCCGTTGGGAGCAGTACTTC

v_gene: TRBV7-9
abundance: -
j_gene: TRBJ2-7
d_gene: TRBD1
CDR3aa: CASSLARGTGTTYEQYF
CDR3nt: TGTGCCAGCAGCTTAGCTAGGGGGACAGGTACAACCTACGAGCAGTACTTC

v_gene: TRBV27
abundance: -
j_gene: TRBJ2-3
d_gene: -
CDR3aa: CASSFGGGSADTQYF
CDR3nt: TGTGCCAGCAGTTTTGGGGGGGGCTCGGCAGATACGCAGTATTTT

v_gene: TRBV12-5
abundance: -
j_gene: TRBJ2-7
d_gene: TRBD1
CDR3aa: CASGVPGGEQYF
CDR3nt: TGTGCTAGTGGTGTCCCAGGGGGCGAGCAGTACTTC

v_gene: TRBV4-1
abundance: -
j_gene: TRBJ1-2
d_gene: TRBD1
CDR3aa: CASSPGGRTQYGYTF
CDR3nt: TGCGCCAGCAGCCCAGGGGGGCGGACCCAGTATGGCTACACCTTC

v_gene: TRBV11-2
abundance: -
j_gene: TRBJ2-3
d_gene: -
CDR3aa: CASSFWLGSTDTQYF
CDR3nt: TGTGCCAGCAGCTTCTGGTTGGGGAGCACAGATACGCAGTATTTT

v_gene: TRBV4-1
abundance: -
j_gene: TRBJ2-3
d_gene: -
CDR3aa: CASREEGRTDTQYF
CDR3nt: TGCGCCAGCAGGGAGGAAGGACGCACAGATACGCAGTATTTT

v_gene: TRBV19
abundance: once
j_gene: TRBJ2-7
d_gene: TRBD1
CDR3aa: CASSIGTGISEQYF
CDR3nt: TGTGCCAGTAGTATTGGGACAGGGATCTCCGAGCAGTACTTC

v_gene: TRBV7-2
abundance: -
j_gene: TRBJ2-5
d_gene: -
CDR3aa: CASSLEIQETQYF
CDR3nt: TGTGCCAGCAGCTTAGAAATCCAAGAGACCCAGTACTTC

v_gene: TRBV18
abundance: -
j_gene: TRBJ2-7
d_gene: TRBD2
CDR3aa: CASSQPSGTSYEQYF
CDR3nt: TGTGCCAGCTCCCAACCTAGCGGAACCTCCTACGAGCAGTACTTC

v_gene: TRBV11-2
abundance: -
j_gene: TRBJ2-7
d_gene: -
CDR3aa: CASSHSPGHPYEQYF
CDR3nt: TGTGCCAGCAGCCATAGCCCGGGACACCCATACGAGCAGTACTTC

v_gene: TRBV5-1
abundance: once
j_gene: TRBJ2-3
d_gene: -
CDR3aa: CASSLLYTDTQYF
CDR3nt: TGCGCCAGCAGCCTCCTTTACACAGATACGCAGTATTTT

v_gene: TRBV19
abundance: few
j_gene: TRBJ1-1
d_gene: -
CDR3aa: CASTYFGGDTEAFF
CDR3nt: TGTGCCAGTACCTATTTCGGGGGTGACACTGAAGCTTTCTTT

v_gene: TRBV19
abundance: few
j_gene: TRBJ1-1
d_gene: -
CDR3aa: CAAQSGGGLAFF
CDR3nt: TGTGCCGCCCAATCCGGGGGCGGTTTAGCTTTCTTT

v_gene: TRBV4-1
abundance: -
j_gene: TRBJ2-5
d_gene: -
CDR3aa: CASSHAPPGAGTHFQETQYF
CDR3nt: TGCGCCAGCAGCCACGCTCCTCCTGGCGCCGGGACCCACTTCCAAGAGACCCAGTACTTC

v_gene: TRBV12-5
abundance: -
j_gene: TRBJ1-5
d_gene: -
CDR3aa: CASGLNQPQHF
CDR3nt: TGTGCTAGTGGTTTGAATCAGCCCCAGCATTTT

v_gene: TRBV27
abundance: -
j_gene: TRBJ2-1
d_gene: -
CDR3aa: CASSSNRESYNEQFF
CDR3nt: TGTGCCAGCAGTTCCAACAGGGAGTCCTACAATGAGCAGTTCTTC

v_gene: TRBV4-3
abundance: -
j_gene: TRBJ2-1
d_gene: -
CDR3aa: CASSQDVGSFHPFF
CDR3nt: TGCGCCAGCAGCCAAGATGTAGGGTCATTCCATCCGTTCTTC

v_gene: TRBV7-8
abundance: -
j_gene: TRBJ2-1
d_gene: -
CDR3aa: CASSLPVGPGTQTDEQFF
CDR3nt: TGTGCCAGCAGCTTACCGGTGGGCCCCGGGACACAGACGGATGAGCAGTTCTTC

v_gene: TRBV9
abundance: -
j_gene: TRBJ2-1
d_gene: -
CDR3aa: CASSVGETRNEQFF
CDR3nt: TGTGCCAGCAGCGTAGGTGAGACTAGGAATGAGCAGTTCTTC

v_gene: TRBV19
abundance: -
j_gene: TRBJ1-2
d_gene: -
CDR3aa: CASEPVGSLYGYTF
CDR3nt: TGTGCCAGTGAGCCGGTGGGGTCTCTCTATGGCTACACCTTC

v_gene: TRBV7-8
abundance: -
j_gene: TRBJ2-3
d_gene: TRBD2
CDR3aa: CASSPTSRSTDTQYF
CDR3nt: TGTGCCAGCAGCCCGACTAGCCGTAGCACAGATACGCAGTATTTT

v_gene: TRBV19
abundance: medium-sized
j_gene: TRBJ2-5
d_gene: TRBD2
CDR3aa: CASSMAGGLETQYF
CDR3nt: TGTGCCAGTAGTATGGCGGGAGGATTAGAGACCCAGTACTTC